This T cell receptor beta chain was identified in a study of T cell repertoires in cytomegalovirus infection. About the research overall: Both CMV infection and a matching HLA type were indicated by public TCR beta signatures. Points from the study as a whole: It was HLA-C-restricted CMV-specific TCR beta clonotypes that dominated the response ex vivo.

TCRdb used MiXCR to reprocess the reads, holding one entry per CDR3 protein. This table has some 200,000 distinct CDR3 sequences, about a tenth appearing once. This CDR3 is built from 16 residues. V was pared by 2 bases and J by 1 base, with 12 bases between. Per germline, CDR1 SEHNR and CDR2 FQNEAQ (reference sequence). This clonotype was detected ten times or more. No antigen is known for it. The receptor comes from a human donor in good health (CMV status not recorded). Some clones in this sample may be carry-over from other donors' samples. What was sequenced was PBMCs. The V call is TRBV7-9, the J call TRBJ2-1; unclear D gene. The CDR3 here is CASSLPQSVSYNEQFF. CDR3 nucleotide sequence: TGTGCCAGCAGCTTACCACAGAGCGTTTCCTACAATGAGCAGTTCTTC.